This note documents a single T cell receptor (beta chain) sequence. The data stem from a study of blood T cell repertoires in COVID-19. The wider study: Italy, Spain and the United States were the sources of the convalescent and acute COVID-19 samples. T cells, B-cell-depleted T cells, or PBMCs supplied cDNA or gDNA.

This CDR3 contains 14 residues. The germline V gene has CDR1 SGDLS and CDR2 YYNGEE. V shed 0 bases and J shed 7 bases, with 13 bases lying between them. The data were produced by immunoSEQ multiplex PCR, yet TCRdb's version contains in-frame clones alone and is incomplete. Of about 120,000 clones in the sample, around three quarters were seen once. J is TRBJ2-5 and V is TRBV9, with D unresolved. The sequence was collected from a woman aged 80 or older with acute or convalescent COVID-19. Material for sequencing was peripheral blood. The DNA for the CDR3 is TGTGCCAGCAGCGTAGTTCAAAATGGCGGGACCCAGTACTTC. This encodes CASSVVQNGGTQYF.